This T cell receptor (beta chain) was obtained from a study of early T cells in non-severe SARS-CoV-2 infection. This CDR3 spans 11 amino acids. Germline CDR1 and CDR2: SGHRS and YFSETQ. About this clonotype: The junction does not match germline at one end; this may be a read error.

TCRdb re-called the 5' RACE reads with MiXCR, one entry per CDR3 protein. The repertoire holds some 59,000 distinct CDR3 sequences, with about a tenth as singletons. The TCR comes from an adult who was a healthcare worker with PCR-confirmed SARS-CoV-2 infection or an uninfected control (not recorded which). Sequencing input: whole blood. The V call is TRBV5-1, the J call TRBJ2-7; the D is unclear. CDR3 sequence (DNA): TGCACCAGCAGCGACGGCTACGAGCAGTACTTC. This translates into CTSSDGYEQYF.